This TCR beta chain was sequenced during a study of cytomegalovirus exposure and HLA in healthy donors. General study points: The study recorded some 160 TCR beta chains that were cytomegalovirus-associated.

The PCR contained 60 Vbeta and 13 Jbeta primers. Profiling relied on immunoSEQ multiplex PCR, and the TCRdb table lists in-frame clones only, not all of them. The repertoire includes approximately 150,000 clones, roughly 80% of them detected once, and 1.3% sits in the top ten. J gave up 5 bases and V 5 bases, and 8 bases lay outside the gene matches. This CDR3 is built from 15 residues. The germline V gene encodes CDR1 MDHEN and CDR2 SYDVKM. This clone was seen a handful of times. No antigen is known for it. Within the sample, other DNA sequences also encode this same CDR3. The rearrangement links TRBV28 to TRBJ2-2; TRBD1 matches at 7 bases. The receptor's source is a man aged 50-59 years in good health and CMV-seropositive. Input material: PBMCs. DNA for the CDR3: TGTGCCAGCAGTCGCTCGACAGGGCGGACCGGGGAGCTGTTTTTT. The encoded protein is CASSRSTGRTGELFF.